This passage covers 11 T cell receptor beta chains from one sample sequenced in a study of quantifying T cell responses using KT2 cells (dated by TCRdb to 2016 to 2017). For the study in its entirety: RNA was DNase-treated and reverse transcribed with TCR alpha and beta constant-region primers, mostly using SuperScript III.

Libraries were made using UMI-ligation and nested PCR. The sequencing machine was an Illumina MiSeq. A single-stranded oligonucleotide carrying the Illumina SP2 sequence and a UMI was ligated to the cDNA 3' end using T4 RNA ligase 1. PCR1 consisted of 4 to 5 cycles (98 degrees C 15 s, 69 degrees C 30 s, 72 degrees C 40 s), and for the beta primer an equimolar mix of RC1.1 and RC1.2 was used to cover TRBC1 and TRBC2. Using fastp at Q25 and MiXCR, TCRdb reprocessed the public reads and kept productive beta chains. Rows merge per CDR3 protein into single entries with the most common DNA and genes. This sample comprises under 35,000 distinct CDR3 sequences, about 9.4% of them detected only once. Roughly 9% of the sample lies in the top ten. Sequencing was performed on PBMCs spiked with cells of the T cell clone KT2. The source of these receptors is a human donor.

The gene calls are TRBV3-1 and TRBJ2-1; 10 bases fit TRBD1. The germline V gene encodes CDR1 LGHDT and CDR2 YNNKEL (reference sequence). There are 17 residues in the CDR3. The V and J ends lost 4 bases and 1 base, in that order; junction bases with no gene match: 7. The CDR3 loop reads CASSRDRGLVSYNEQFF. CDR3 bases: TGTGCCAGCAGCCGGGACAGGGGACTAGTGTCCTACAATGAGCAGTTCTTC.

This clonotype was picked up many times. This chain uses TRBV7-9 with TRBJ1-2, with a possible D match to TRBD1 (5 bases). The CDR3 runs to 12 residues. Per germline, CDR1 SEHNR and CDR2 FQNEAQ (reference sequence). V gave up 3 bases and J gave up 8 bases, with 10 bases separating them. CDR3 amino acids: CASSFGTEGYTF. The CDR3 nucleotides read TGTGCCAGCAGCTTCGGGACTGAAGGCTACACCTTC.

V and J are TRBV12-3 or TRBV12-4 and TRBJ1-2; D is possibly TRBD1 (5 bases). The V gene lost 3 bases and the J gene lost 0 bases, with 11 bases spanning the gap. The CDR3 has 15 residues. In DNA, the CDR3 is TGTGCCAGCAGTTTGCAGGCAGGGCCTAACTATGGCTACACCTTC. It yields the protein CASSLQAGPNYGYTF.

This chain links TRBV14 with TRBJ1-6; D is undetermined. The CDR3 is made up of 15 amino acids. The germline V gene has CDR1 SGHDN and CDR2 FVKESK. The V end lost 0 bases, the J end lost 10 bases, and 13 bases lay between the germline ends. The CDR3 spells CASSQDGSRGSPLHF. CDR3 sequence (DNA): TGTGCCAGCAGCCAAGACGGTAGTCGGGGATCACCCCTCCACTTT.

This clonotype was seen at least ten times. This rearrangement joins TRBV7-2 to TRBJ2-1, with D perhaps TRBD2 (6 bases). The V gene lost 5 bases and the J gene lost 10 bases, with 15 bases spanning the gap. The germline CDR1 and CDR2 sequences are SGHTA and FQGNSA. This CDR3 comprises 13 residues. CDR3 nucleotides: TGTGCCAGCAGCACGAATCTGGACTACGAGCAGTTCTTC. Amino acid sequence: CASSTNLDYEQFF.

Only a few counts were recorded for this clonotype. This sequence joins TRBV5-1 and TRBJ2-1; TRBD2 matches 7 bases. This CDR3 region has 15 residues. The junction had 7 bases not matched to a gene; V was cut back by 7 bases and J by 0 bases. Germline V CDR1 and CDR2: SGHRS, YFSETQ. The chain's CDR3 is CASSTAGSSYNEQFF. CDR3 in DNA: TGCGCCAGCTCCACAGCGGGGAGCTCCTACAATGAGCAGTTCTTC. Full variable domain (outside the CDR3, taken from reference TRBV5-1 and TRBJ2-1): KAGVTQTPRYLIKTRGQQVTLSCSPISGHRSVSWYQQTPGQGLQFLFEYFSETQRNKGNFPGRFSGRQFSNSRSEMNVSTLELGDSALYLCASSTAGSSYNEQFFGPGTRLTVL.

This chain uses TRBV10-3 with TRBJ1-1; no clear D. V was shortened by 9 bases and J by 1 base, with 9 bases between the two germline ends. CDR1 and CDR2 (germline): ENHRY, SYGVKD. The CDR3 spans 12 residues. The CDR3 coding sequence is TGTGCCATTGCTGACGGGAACACTGAAGCTTTCTTT. Translating gives CAIADGNTEAFF.

In this sample, this clonotype turned up many times. J is TRBJ1-2 and V is TRBV4-1; 8 bases line up with TRBD1. The CDR3 loop spans 16 amino acids. Germline CDR1 reads MGHRA; CDR2 reads YSYEKL. Losses at the gene ends were 1 base for V and 5 bases for J; bases not matched to a gene: 9. The CDR3: CASSQGERNRGYGYTF. Written as DNA, the CDR3 is TGCGCCAGCAGCCAAGGGGAGCGGAACAGGGGGTATGGCTACACCTTC.

The chain couples TRBV11-3 to TRBJ1-4, with 7 bases identical to TRBD1. V dropped 5 bases and J dropped 10; count of bases not matched to a gene: 10. Germline CDR1 is SGHNT and CDR2 is YENEEA. This CDR3 has 14 amino acids. The CDR3: CASSPDRFKGKLFF. DNA for the CDR3: TGTGCCAGCAGCCCGGACAGGTTTAAGGGAAAACTGTTTTTT.

In its sample, this clonotype was seen many times. The chain joins TRBV20-1 to TRBJ1-2; D is unclear. This CDR3 has 13 amino acids. Germline loops: CDR1 DFQATT, CDR2 SNEGSKA (reference sequence). V lost 5 bases and J lost 3, with 13 bases in between. Here the CDR3 DNA reads TGCAGTGCTCGCCGAAGGTCTGACTATGGCTACACCTTC. It yields the protein CSARRRSDYGYTF.

There are many counts of this clonotype. The rearrangement joins TRBV7-2 to TRBJ2-3, with 10 nucleotides matching TRBD2. The germline gives CDR1 SGHTA, CDR2 FQGNSA. The V gene end was trimmed by 4 bases and the J gene end by 6 bases; junction bases not matched to a gene: 10. This CDR3 is 16 amino acids long. The CDR3, as DNA: TGTGCCAGCAGCTCCTCTGGGCTAGCGGGGGATGATACGCAGTATTTT. Protein sequence: CASSSSGLAGDDTQYF.